Following are 9 T cell receptor beta chains from one sample sequenced in a study of blood T cells in healthy people across ages. Next came a second PCR, run for 7 to 11 cycles, which used a sample-barcoded 5' primer along with a J-beta primer mix. TCRdb processed the 5' RACE reads anew with MiXCR; each CDR3 protein has one entry. The repertoire holds about a million distinct CDR3 sequences, with approximately 50% as singletons. Material: blood. All receptors come from a woman aged 55-70 years in good health.

The V gene is TRBV29-1, the J gene TRBJ2-5, with D unclear. The V gene lost 6 bases and the J gene lost 11 bases, with 28 bases spanning the gap. CDR3 length: 15 residues. Germline CDR1 reads SQVTM; CDR2 reads ANQGSEA. CDR3 in DNA: TGCAGCGTCGAACCTTGGGTGTACGGTACCAATGAGCAGTACTTC. Encoded protein: CSVEPWVYGTNEQYF. Filled out from reference TRBV29-1 and TRBJ2-5, the complete variable domain reads SAVISQKPSRDICQRGTSLTIQCQVDSQVTMMFWYRQQPGQSLTLIATANQGSEATYESGFVIDKFPISRPNLTFSTLTVSNMSPEDSSIYLCSVEPWVYGTNEQYFGPGTRLLVL.

This clonotype has a count of ten or more. The V gene is TRBV10-3, the J gene TRBJ2-1; D gene ambiguous. The V and J ends lost 1 base and 4 bases respectively, with 5 bases between them. CDR1 ENHRY and CDR2 SYGVKD come from the germline V gene. The CDR3 has 13 residues. The CDR3 loop is CAISEWIYNEQFF. CDR3 DNA: TGTGCCATCAGTGAGTGGATATACAATGAGCAGTTCTTC.

The chain is built from TRBV15 and TRBJ2-7, with 9 bases aligning to TRBD2. Germline CDR1 and CDR2: LNHNV and YYDKDF (reference sequence). V shed 4 bases and J 1 base; nucleotides not matched to a gene: 5. The CDR3 is made up of 15 amino acids. The CDR3 sequence is CATSTGTSLSYEQYF. CDR3 nucleotides: TGTGCCACCAGCACCGGGACTAGCCTGTCCTACGAGCAGTACTTC.

In DNA form, the CDR3 reads TGCAGTGCACAGTACGCCCCCACAGATACGCAGTATTTT. It encodes CSAQYAPTDTQYF. The chain has TRBV20-1 and TRBJ2-3; D is unclear. CDR3 length: 13 residues. Trimming took off 6 bases at V and 2 bases at J, with 12 bases between the two ends. From germline, CDR1 is DFQATT and CDR2 SNEGSKA (reference sequence).

This clonotype was recorded at least ten times. V usage is TRBV20-1 and J usage is TRBJ2-5; D may be TRBD1 or TRBD2 (5 bases each). Germline assignment: CDR1 DFQATT and CDR2 SNEGSKA (reference sequence). Trimming removed 1 base at V and 1 base at J, with 13 bases between. This CDR3 is 15 amino acids long. The CDR3 DNA reads TGCAGTGCTAGAGGCGAGCCGGGACGCCAAGAGACCCAGTACTTC. Protein sequence: CSARGEPGRQETQYF.

This sequence joins TRBV5-6 and TRBJ2-5; 7 bases are shared with TRBD2. V lost 4 bases to trimming and J lost 5 bases; unmatched junction nucleotides: 8. Germline values: CDR1 SGHDT, CDR2 YYEEEE. This CDR3 contains 14 residues. The chain's CDR3 is CASSTTWGGETQYF. The CDR3 nucleotides are TGTGCCAGCAGCACTACTTGGGGAGGGGAGACCCAGTACTTC.

This clonotype was counted between two and nine times. The chain joins TRBV20-1 to TRBJ1-5; D not resolved. Germline lookup yields CDR1 DFQATT and CDR2 SNEGSKA (reference sequence). The CDR3 sequence is 16 residues long. V was cut by 3 bases and J by 1 base, with 16 bases left in between. CDR3 residues: CSARVARELSNQPQHF. Here the CDR3 DNA reads TGCAGTGCTAGGGTGGCCCGAGAGCTCAGCAATCAGCCCCAGCATTTT.

There are a few counts of this clonotype. The V and J genes are TRBV29-1 and TRBJ2-1; TRBD2 aligns across 10 bases. The junction had 5 bases not matched to a gene; V was cut back by 6 bases and J by 3 bases. The CDR3 spans 14 residues. In germline, CDR1 is SQVTM, CDR2 ANQGSEA. CDR3 loop: CSVDPSGSYNEQFF. Written as DNA, the CDR3 is TGCAGCGTCGACCCTAGCGGGAGCTACAATGAGCAGTTCTTC.

The chain employs TRBV13 and TRBJ2-1; D possibly corresponds to TRBD1 (6 bases). CDR1 and CDR2 (germline): PRHDT, FYEKMQ (reference sequence). The CDR3 loop spans 15 amino acids. Trimming removed 5 bases at V and 5 bases at J, with 16 bases between. CDR3 DNA sequence: TGTGCCAGCAGCGTGGACAGCTCTCTGAACAATGAGCAGTTCTTC. Translated, it gives CASSVDSSLNNEQFF.